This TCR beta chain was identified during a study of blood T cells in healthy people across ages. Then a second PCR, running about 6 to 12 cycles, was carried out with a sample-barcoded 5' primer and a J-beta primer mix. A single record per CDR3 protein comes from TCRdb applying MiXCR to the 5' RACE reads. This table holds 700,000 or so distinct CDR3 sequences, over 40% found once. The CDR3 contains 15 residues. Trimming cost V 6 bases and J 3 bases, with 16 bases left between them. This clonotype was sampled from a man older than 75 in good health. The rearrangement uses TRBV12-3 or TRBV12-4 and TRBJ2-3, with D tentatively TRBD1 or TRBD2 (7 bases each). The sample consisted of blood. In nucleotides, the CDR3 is TGTGCCAGCAGCCCCCAGGGGGGGAGAACAGATACGCAGTATTTT. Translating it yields CASSPQGGRTDTQYF.